Listed here are 14 T cell receptor beta chains from one sample, sequenced in a study of cytomegalovirus exposure and HLA in healthy donors. Primers: 60 Vbeta forward and 13 Jbeta reverse. Repertoires were generated with immunoSEQ multiplex PCR, while TCRdb's copy carries only in-frame clones and drops some. The sample consists of some 130,000 clones, around 77% of them appearing once. Specimen: PBMCs. These TCRs come from a woman in her sixties or seventies in good health and CMV-seronegative.

The rearrangement joins TRBV18 to TRBJ2-1; TRBD1 matches at 8 bases. Germline V gene data show CDR1 as KGHSH and CDR2 as LQKENI. The CDR3 consists of 22 residues. V lost 1 base to trimming and J lost 5 bases; unmatched junction nucleotides: 25. Here the CDR3 DNA reads TGTGCCAGCTCACCACTGTTTTACTGGGGGGCTGCGGGACAGGCGGAACACAATGAGCAGTTCTTC. Its protein product is CASSPLFYWGAAGQAEHNEQFF.

V is TRBV19 and J is TRBJ2-6, with 10 bases fitting TRBD1. The germline V gene has CDR1 LNHDA and CDR2 SQIVND (reference sequence). This CDR3 region has 17 residues. V gave up 10 bases and J gave up 2 bases; unmatched junction bases: 11. The CDR3 DNA reads TGTGCCACCATGACAGGGGGCATTGGAGCTGGGGCCAACGTCCTGACTTTC. Translation gives CATMTGGIGAGANVLTF. The full variable domain, its missing parts supplied by reference TRBV19 and TRBJ2-6, is DGGITQSPKYLFRKEGQNVTLSCEQNLNHDAMYWYRQDPGQGLRLIYYSQIVNDFQKGDIAEGYSVSREKKESFPLTVTSAQKNPTAFYLCATMTGGIGAGANVLTFGAGSRLTVL.

This chain links TRBV28 with TRBJ2-1; TRBD2 matches at 7 bases. This CDR3 has 13 amino acids. Germline V gene sequence: CDR1 MDHEN, CDR2 SYDVKM. J gave up 4 bases and V 7 bases, and 4 bases lay outside the gene matches. CDR3 sequence: CASTPSGYNEQFF. The CDR3 nucleotides read TGTGCCAGCACCCCTAGCGGATACAATGAGCAGTTCTTC.

CDR3 sequence reads: CASSLGPRYEQYF. The CDR3 bases are TGTGCCAGCAGCTTAGGGCCCCGATACGAGCAGTACTTC. V and J are TRBV7-3 and TRBJ2-5; D remains unclear. The J call may not be correct, given that the DNA end is closer to TRBJ2-7. Germline values: CDR1 SGHTA, CDR2 FQGTGA. The CDR3 loop spans 13 amino acids.

This chain uses TRBV14 with TRBJ1-1, with 8 nucleotides matching TRBD1. V shed 0 bases and J 1 base; nucleotides not matched to a gene: 7. The CDR3 covers 17 residues. Germline V lookup: CDR1 SGHDN, CDR2 FVKESK. The CDR3 loop is CASSQDRGLISNTEAFF. CDR3 coding DNA: TGTGCCAGCAGCCAAGACAGGGGGCTTATCTCGAACACTGAAGCTTTCTTT.

As DNA, the CDR3 is TGTGCCAGCAGTATACAGACAGGGTTCGCTGAAGCTTTCTTT. It encodes CASSIQTGFAEAFF. The genes are TRBV6-1 and TRBJ1-1; 7 bases are shared with TRBD1. The germline V gene encodes CDR1 MNHNS and CDR2 SASEGT. The junction had 9 bases not matched to a gene; V was cut back by 5 bases and J by 6 bases. The CDR3 has 14 residues.

The rearrangement joins TRBV29-1 to TRBJ1-1, with TRBD1 as a possible D gene (5 bases). Germline CDR1 and CDR2: SQVTM and ANQGSEA. Trimming removed 5 bases from V and 0 bases from J, with 16 bases in between. The CDR3 totals 15 residues. CDR3 region: CSVKGPAWLNTEAFF. CDR3 bases: TGCAGCGTTAAGGGGCCCGCCTGGTTGAACACTGAAGCTTTCTTT.

The chain employs TRBV10-1 and TRBJ2-7; 7 bases map to TRBD1. Germline CDR1 is WNHNN and CDR2 is SYGVQD (reference sequence). The CDR3 loop spans 13 amino acids. Trimming cost V 6 bases and J 5 bases; bases outside gene matches: 7. The CDR3 loop is CASSRDSIDEQYF. In nucleotides, the CDR3 is TGCGCCAGCAGCCGGGACAGCATAGACGAGCAGTACTTC.

The V gene is TRBV9, the J gene TRBJ2-1, with a tentative D call TRBD1 (7 bases). The CDR3 extends over 15 amino acids. Trimming shortened V by 3 bases and J by 9 bases, and 19 bases separated the two germline ends. Germline V lookup: CDR1 SGDLS, CDR2 YYNGEE. The CDR3 DNA follows: TGTGCCAGCAGCGGGAGGGGGCTCGAGCTTCGTGAGCAGTTCTTC. Residues: CASSGRGLELREQFF. The full variable domain, completed using reference TRBV9 and TRBJ2-1, is DSGVTQTPKHLITATGQRVTLRCSPRSGDLSVYWYQQSLDQGLQFLIQYYNGEERAKGNILERFSAQQFPDLHSELNLSSLELGDSALYFCASSGRGLELREQFFGPGTRLTVL.

The gene calls are TRBV27 and TRBJ1-1; D uncertain. The V end lost 6 bases, the J end lost 2 bases, and 13 bases lay between the germline ends. From germline, CDR1 is MNHEY and CDR2 SMNVEV (reference sequence). This CDR3 comprises 14 residues. The CDR3 DNA reads TGTGCCAGCAGCCTCCTCTCAGTAAACACTGAAGCTTTCTTT. Translation: CASSLLSVNTEAFF.

The chain uses TRBV2 and TRBJ2-1; 11 bases fit TRBD1. The CDR3 has 13 residues. Per germline, CDR1 SNHLY and CDR2 FYNNEI. The trim removed 4 bases at V and 9 bases at J, leaving 2 bases unmatched. CDR3 residues: CASSADRGLEQFF. In DNA form, the CDR3 reads TGTGCCAGCAGTGCGGACAGGGGGCTTGAGCAGTTCTTC.

The sample holds a few counts of this clone. CDR3 in amino acids: CASQGQGLNTEAFF. DNA of the CDR3: TGTGCCAGCCAGGGACAGGGGCTGAACACTGAAGCTTTCTTT. The V gene is TRBV19, the J gene TRBJ1-1; 10 nucleotides align to TRBD1. There are 14 residues in the CDR3. J gave up 0 bases and V 9 bases, and 4 bases lay outside the gene matches. Germline V gene sequence: CDR1 LNHDA, CDR2 SQIVND (reference sequence).

The rearrangement joins TRBV7-9 to TRBJ2-3; maybe TRBD2 (6 bases). The length of the CDR3 is 16 residues. V lost 5 bases to trimming and J lost 2 bases, with 17 bases between them. The V gene's germline CDR1 is SEHNR and CDR2 FQNEAQ (reference sequence). For the CDR3, the DNA is TGTGCCAGCAGCACAACGCGGGACCGCAACACAGATACGCAGTATTTT. Translation gives CASSTTRDRNTDTQYF. The entire variable domain, with the rest obtained from reference TRBV7-9 and TRBJ2-3, is as follows: DTGVSQNPRHKITKRGQNVTFRCDPISEHNRLYWYRQTLGQGPEFLTYFQNEAQLEKSRLLSDRFSAERPKGSFSTLEIQRTEQGDSAMYLCASSTTRDRNTDTQYFGPGTRLTVL.

This sequence joins TRBV7-9 and TRBJ1-2; TRBD1 matches 8 bases. The junction had 14 bases not matched to a gene; V was cut back by 5 bases and J by 6 bases. CDR1 is SEHNR, CDR2 FQNEAQ, per germline (reference sequence). The CDR3 runs to 16 residues. CDR3 in DNA: TGTGCCAGCAGCAATAGCAGGGGGCTGGAGAGGAATGGCTACACCTTC. It encodes CASSNSRGLERNGYTF.